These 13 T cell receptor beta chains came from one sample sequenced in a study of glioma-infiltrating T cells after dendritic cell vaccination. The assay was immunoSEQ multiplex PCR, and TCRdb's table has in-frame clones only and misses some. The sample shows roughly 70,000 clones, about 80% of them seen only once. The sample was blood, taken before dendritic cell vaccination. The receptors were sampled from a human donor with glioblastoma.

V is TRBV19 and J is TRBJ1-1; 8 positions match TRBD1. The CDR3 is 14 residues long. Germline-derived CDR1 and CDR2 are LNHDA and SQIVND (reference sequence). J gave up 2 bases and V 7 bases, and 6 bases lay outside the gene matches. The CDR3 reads CASTRQGSNTEAFF. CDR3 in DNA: TGTGCCAGTACCCGACAGGGGTCTAACACTGAAGCTTTCTTT. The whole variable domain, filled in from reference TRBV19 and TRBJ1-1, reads DGGITQSPKYLFRKEGQNVTLSCEQNLNHDAMYWYRQDPGQGLRLIYYSQIVNDFQKGDIAEGYSVSREKKESFPLTVTSAQKNPTAFYLCASTRQGSNTEAFFGQGTRLTVV.

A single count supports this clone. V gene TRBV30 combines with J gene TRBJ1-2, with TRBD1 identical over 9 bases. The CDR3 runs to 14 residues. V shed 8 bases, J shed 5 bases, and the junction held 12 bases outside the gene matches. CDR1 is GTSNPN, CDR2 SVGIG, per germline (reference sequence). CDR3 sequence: CAASGTGFRYGYTF. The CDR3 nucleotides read TGTGCCGCGTCCGGGACAGGGTTTCGGTATGGCTACACCTTC.

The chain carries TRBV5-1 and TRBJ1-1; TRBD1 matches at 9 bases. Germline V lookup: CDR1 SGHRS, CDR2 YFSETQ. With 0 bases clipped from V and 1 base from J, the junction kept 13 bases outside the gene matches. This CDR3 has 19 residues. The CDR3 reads CASSLAGTGFASWNTEAFF. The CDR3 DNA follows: TGCGCCAGCAGCTTGGCCGGGACAGGGTTCGCCTCGTGGAACACTGAAGCTTTCTTT.

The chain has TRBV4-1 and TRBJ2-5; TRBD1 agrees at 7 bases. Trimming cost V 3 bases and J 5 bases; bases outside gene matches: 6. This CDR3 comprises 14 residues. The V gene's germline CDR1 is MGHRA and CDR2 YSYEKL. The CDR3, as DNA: TGCGCCAGCAGCCACATACAGGGGCGCGAGACCCAGTACTTC. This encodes CASSHIQGRETQYF.

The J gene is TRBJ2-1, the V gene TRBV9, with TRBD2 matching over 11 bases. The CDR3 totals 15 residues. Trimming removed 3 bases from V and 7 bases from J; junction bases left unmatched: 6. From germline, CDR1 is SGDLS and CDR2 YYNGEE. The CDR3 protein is CASSAGLAGWNEQFF. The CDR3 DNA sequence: TGTGCCAGCAGCGCCGGACTAGCGGGCTGGAATGAGCAGTTCTTC.

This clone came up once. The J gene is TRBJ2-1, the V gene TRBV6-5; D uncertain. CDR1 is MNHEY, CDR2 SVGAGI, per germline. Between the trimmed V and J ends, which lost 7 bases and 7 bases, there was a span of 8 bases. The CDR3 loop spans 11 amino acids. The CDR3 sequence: CASTYWNEQFF. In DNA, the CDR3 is TGTGCCAGCACCTACTGGAATGAGCAGTTCTTC.

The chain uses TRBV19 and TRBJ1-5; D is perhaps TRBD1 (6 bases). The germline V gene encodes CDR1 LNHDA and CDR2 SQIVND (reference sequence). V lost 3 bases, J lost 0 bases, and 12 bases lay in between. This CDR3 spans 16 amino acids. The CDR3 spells CASSISRGNSNQPQHF. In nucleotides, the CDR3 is TGTGCCAGTAGTATTTCCAGGGGAAATAGCAATCAGCCCCAGCATTTT. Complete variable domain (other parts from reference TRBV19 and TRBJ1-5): DGGITQSPKYLFRKEGQNVTLSCEQNLNHDAMYWYRQDPGQGLRLIYYSQIVNDFQKGDIAEGYSVSREKKESFPLTVTSAQKNPTAFYLCASSISRGNSNQPQHFGDGTRLSIL.

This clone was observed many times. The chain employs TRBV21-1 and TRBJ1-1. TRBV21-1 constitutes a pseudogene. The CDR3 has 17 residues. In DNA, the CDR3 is TGTGCCAGCAGCACAAAGCGGCGGGTGCACTTGAACACTGAAGCTTTCTTT. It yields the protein CASSTKRRVHLNTEAFF.

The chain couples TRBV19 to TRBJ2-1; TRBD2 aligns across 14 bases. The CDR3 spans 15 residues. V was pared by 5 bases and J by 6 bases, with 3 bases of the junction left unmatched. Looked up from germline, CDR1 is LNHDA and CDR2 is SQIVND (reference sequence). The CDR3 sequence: CASSLTSGRVNEQFF. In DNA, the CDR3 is TGTGCCAGTAGTTTGACTAGCGGGAGGGTCAATGAGCAGTTCTTC.

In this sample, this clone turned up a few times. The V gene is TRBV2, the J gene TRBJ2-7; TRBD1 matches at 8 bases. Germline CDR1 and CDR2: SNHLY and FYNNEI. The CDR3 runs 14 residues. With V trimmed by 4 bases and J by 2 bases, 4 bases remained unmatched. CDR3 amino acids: CASSVEQGAYEQYF. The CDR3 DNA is TGTGCCAGCAGTGTGGAACAGGGGGCCTACGAGCAGTACTTC.

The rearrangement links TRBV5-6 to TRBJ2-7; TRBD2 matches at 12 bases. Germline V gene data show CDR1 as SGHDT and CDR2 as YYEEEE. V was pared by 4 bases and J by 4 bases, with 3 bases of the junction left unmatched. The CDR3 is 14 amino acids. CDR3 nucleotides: TGTGCCAGCAGCCGGACTAGCGGGGTATACGAGCAGTACTTC. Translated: CASSRTSGVYEQYF.

The CDR3 DNA follows: TGTGCCAGCAGCTTACGGGGGGCTTCTAATGAAAAACTGTTTTTT. Residues: CASSLRGASNEKLFF. V and J are TRBV7-2 and TRBJ1-4; D possibly corresponds to TRBD1 (6 bases). The CDR3 covers 15 residues. Trimming pared 2 bases from V and 3 bases from J, leaving 10 bases between. CDR1 is SGHTA and CDR2 is FQGNSA in the germline V gene.

The CDR3 region is CASSPGLAGYNEQFF. The CDR3 nucleotides are TGTGCCAGCTCACCGGGACTAGCGGGGTATAATGAGCAGTTCTTC. V gene TRBV18 combines with J gene TRBJ2-1; 13 bases are a match to TRBD2. This CDR3 has 15 amino acids. Germline values: CDR1 KGHSH, CDR2 LQKENI. The V and J ends lost 3 bases and 7 bases, in that order; junction bases with no gene match: 3.